The TCR beta chain described here comes from a study of blood T cells in healthy people across ages. Then a second PCR, running about 6 to 12 cycles, was carried out with a sample-barcoded 5' primer and a J-beta primer mix. Template switching added a 12-random-nucleotide identifier to every cDNA molecule. TCRdb fed the 5' RACE reads into MiXCR, producing one record per CDR3 protein. There are roughly 830,000 distinct CDR3 sequences in the sample; 62% occur only once, and around a quarter lies in the top ten. This CDR3 region has 15 residues. Germline loops: CDR1 MNHEY, CDR2 SMNVEV (reference sequence). Details on this clonotype: Antigen: not known. One end of the junction fails to match germline, which may point to a read error.

Overall study findings and caveats: Measured against age, TCR beta diversity per million T cells decreased in a roughly linear manner. One million T cells yielded diversity estimates that were considered underestimates.

The chain uses TRBV27 and TRBJ2-1; tentatively, D is TRBD1 or TRBD2 (6 bases each). Input material: blood. The receptor's source is a young man in good health. CDR3 amino acids: CAGSLVGGPYNEQFF. The CDR3 bases are TGTGCCGGCAGTTTGGTTGGGGGGCCTTACAATGAGCAGTTCTTC.